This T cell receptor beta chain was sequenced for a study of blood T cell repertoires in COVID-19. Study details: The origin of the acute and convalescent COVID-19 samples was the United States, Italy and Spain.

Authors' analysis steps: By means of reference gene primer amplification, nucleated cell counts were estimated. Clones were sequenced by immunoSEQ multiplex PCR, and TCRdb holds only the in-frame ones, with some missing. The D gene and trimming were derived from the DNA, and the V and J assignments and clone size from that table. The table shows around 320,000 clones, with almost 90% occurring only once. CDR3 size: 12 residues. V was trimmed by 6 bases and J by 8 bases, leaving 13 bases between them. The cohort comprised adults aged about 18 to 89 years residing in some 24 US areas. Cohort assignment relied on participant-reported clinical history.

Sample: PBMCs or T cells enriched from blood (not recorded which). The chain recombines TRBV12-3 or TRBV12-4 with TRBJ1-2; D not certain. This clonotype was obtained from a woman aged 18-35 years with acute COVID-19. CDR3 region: CASSLYLWGYTF. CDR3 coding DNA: TGTGCCAGCAGCCTATACCTTTGGGGCTACACCTTC.